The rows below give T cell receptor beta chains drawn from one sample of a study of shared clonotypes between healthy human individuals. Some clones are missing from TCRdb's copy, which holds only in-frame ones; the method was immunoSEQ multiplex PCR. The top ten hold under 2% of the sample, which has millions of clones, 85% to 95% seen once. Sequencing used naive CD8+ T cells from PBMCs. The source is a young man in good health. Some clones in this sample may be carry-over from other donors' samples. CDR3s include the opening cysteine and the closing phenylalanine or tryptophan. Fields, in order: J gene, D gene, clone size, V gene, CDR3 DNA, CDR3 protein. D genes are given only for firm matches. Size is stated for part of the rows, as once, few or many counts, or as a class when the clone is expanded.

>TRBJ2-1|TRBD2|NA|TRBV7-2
TGTGCCAGCAGCACCCGGACTAGTGACGGTGAGCAGTTCTTC
CASSTRTSDGEQFF
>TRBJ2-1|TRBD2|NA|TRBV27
TGTGCCAGCAGTCGAATTAGCGGGCCCTACAATGAGCAGTTCTTC
CASSRISGPYNEQFF
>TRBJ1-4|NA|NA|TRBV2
TGTGCCAGCATGCCGAGGGGGGCTGGTGAAAAACTGTTTTTT
CASMPRGAGEKLFF
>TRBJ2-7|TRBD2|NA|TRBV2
TGTGCCAGCAGCGCTAGCGGGGCCGGGTACGAGCAGTACTTC
CASSASGAGYEQYF
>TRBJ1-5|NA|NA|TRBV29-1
TGCAGCGTTTCGGCAGGGAATCAGCCCCAGCATTTT
CSVSAGNQPQHF
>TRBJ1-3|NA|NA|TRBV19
TGTGCCAGTAGCTCTGGAAACACCATATATTTT
CASSSGNTIYF
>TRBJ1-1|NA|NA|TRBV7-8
TGTGCCAGCAGCCCGACGTCCAGGTCGGCCGGGGGGACTGAAGCTTTCTTT
CASSPTSRSAGGTEAFF
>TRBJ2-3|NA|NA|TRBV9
TGTGCCAGCAGCGTAGCTAGCAGTGGCACAGATACGCAGTATTTT
CASSVASSGTDTQYF
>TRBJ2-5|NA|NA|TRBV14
TGTGCCAGCAGCCAAGTAGGAGAGACCCAGTACTTC
CASSQVGETQYF
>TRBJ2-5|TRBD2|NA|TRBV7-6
TGTGCCAGCAGCTTCCTCGACGAGCGGGAGGGCCAAGAGACCCAGTACTTC
CASSFLDEREGQETQYF
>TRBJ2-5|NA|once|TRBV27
TGTGCCAGCAGTCCTTCACCGATAGGGAGCGAGACCCAGTACTTC
CASSPSPIGSETQYF
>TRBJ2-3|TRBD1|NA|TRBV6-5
TGTGCCAGCAGTCCGGGACAGGGCACAGATACGCAGTATTTT
CASSPGQGTDTQYF
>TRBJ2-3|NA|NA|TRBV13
TGTGCCAGCAGCTTAGTGTCAGAGACGCAGTATTTT
CASSLVSETQYF
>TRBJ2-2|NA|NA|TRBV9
TGTGCCAGCACTGGGTCTGCAACATGGGACACCGGGGAGCTGTTTTTT
CASTGSATWDTGELFF